This paragraph covers one TCR beta chain sequence. No antigen is known for it. One entry per CDR3 protein, called by TCRdb with MiXCR from the 5' RACE reads. The table shows under 90,000 distinct CDR3 sequences, with approximately 13% occurring only once. The sample originates from a study of T-cell memory formation after mild COVID-19. Study-wide results and limits: Mainly in CM and EM were contracting CD4+ clones; CD8+ were in EMRA. Clones contracting over day 15 to 85 were CD4/CD8 balanced, with later expanders leaning CD4+. For second-wave clones that peaked at day 37, SARS-CoV-2 specificity went unverified. Researchers found some responding clones in pre-infection memory, a sign that cross-reactive memory joined.

The ends were cut back, 3 bases at V and 4 bases at J, with 21 bases in the middle. The CDR3 covers 17 residues. The germline V gene has CDR1 SGHAT and CDR2 FQNNGV. Sequences were obtained from PBMCs or a T cell subset sorted from them (not recorded which). The clonotype originates from an adult woman who had mild COVID-19 (a few samples of this study predate the infection). Cell type and time point are not known. The rearrangement links TRBV11-2 to TRBJ2-5, with unresolved D. CDR3 in DNA: TGTGCCAGCAGCTTCGGTGCCACCTCAAGCTCAAGAGAGACCCAGTACTTC. This codes for CASSFGATSSSRETQYF.